This note documents a single T cell receptor beta chain sequence. Its antigen is not identified. Reverse transcription of all isolated RNA meant that expressed TCRB transcripts were sequenced. Clones were read by immunoSEQ multiplex PCR, and TCRdb kept only the in-frame ones, dropping some. The sample contains about 60,000 clones, approximately 62% of which appear only once. These data belong to a study of beta chain features in type 1 diabetes. General study findings and limits: An over-representation of cells with high TCR expression could result from cDNA sequencing.

V dropped 0 bases and J dropped 6 bases, with 9 bases sitting between them. The CDR3 spans 13 residues. In germline, CDR1 is SGHRS, CDR2 YFSETQ. This clonotype was obtained from a young woman in good health. This sequence joins TRBV5-1 and TRBJ1-1; D may be TRBD1 (6 bases). The source material was Tregs from blood. The CDR3 is CASSLAQGSEAFF. The CDR3 DNA sequence: TGCGCCAGCAGCTTGGCACAGGGCTCTGAAGCTTTCTTT.